The TCR beta chain described here comes from a study of T cells in Graves' hyperthyroidism and ophthalmopathy. Amplification targeted TCR beta CDR3 regions from RNA transcripts. Carried out on the TCR CDR3, a first-round RT-PCR used the HTBI primer set. TCRdb itself ran the multiplex PCR reads through MiXCR, one entry per CDR3 protein. Here the sample spans more than 300,000 distinct CDR3 sequences, about 14% being singletons. The CDR3 runs to 13 residues. Germline V CDR1 and CDR2: WSHSY, SAAADI. The ends were cut back, 7 bases at V and 6 bases at J, with 13 bases in the middle. Points from the study as a whole: From stable hyperthyroidism, ophthalmopathy was set apart by a 13 V-J model.

Diagnostic decisions used clinical symptoms, serum thyroxine and TRAb, thyroid ultrasound and orbital computed tomography. Points on this clonotype: Antigen specificity is unknown.

The sample consisted of blood. The source of this sequence is a woman in her sixties or seventies with Graves' hyperthyroidism. The chain has TRBV10-2 and TRBJ1-5; tentative D call: TRBD1 (6 bases). DNA of the CDR3: TGCGCCAGCAAGACTTACAGGGTTCAGCCCCAGCATTTT. Translating gives CASKTYRVQPQHF.